This TCR beta chain was captured by sequencing in a study of blood T cell repertoires in COVID-19 (dated by TCRdb to the early 2020s). Concerning the study at large: Samples covering the acute and convalescent phases of COVID-19 were provided by collaborators in the United States, Italy and Spain. The prospective study material was composed of cDNA or gDNA derived from T cells, B-cell-depleted T cells, or PBMCs. Deeply sampled blood TCRbeta repertoires from subjects exposed to, actively infected with, or recovered from COVID-19 were included in the dataset. The repertoires were made available in a free public database intended to serve as a resource for research on the immune response to SARS-CoV-2. The samples were drawn from two sources: the first 160 participants of the ongoing ImmuneRACE study, and 1,254 subjects contributed by 6 global collaborators. A de-identified subject ID, COVID-19 status, age in years and sex were almost always included in the sample metadata. HLA class I and class II types, where available, came from metadata supplied by the sample provider rather than from assay-based typing. General findings and caveats noted by the study authors: The amount of clinical and demographic metadata varied by source and participant and was provided uncurated.

One collaborating source in Seattle enrolled patients while the patients were actively infected and followed the patients over time throughout the course of disease. The collaborating institutions used their own protocols to collect whole blood in K2EDTA tubes. For TCRbeta analysis, collaborator samples were shipped as frozen whole blood, as isolated PBMCs, or as DNA extracted from either sample type. On this clone itself: The target of this receptor is not known. No quality values exist for individual bases; no much larger clone is one base distant.

TCRbeta CDR3 regions were amplified from genomic DNA by means of the immunoSEQ Assay, a bias-controlled multiplex PCR. From the authors' description of their analysis: Nucleated cell counts per sample were estimated from amplification of reference gene primers within the assay. To quantify the absolute abundance of each unique TCRbeta CDR3 rearrangement, sequence reads were collapsed and filtered. For each sample, productive Simpson clonality was calculated by taking the square root of Simpson's diversity index across productive rearrangements. Held by TCRdb, this immuneACCESS table contains in-frame sequences only and omits some clones. Under half of the omission traces to an unresolved V gene where checked; the cause of the rest is unknown. The D gene and trimming were derived from the DNA, and the V and J assignments and clone size from that table. The sample table lists about 320,000 clones, over 85% of them with a count of one. The ten largest clonotypes hold roughly 10% of the sample.

V trim: 6 bases; J trim: 5 bases; unmatched bases: 4. Sequences SGHDT (CDR1) and YYEEEE (CDR2) are obtained from the germline V gene. The CDR3 runs 13 residues from the cysteine to the phenylalanine. The CDR3 DNA has 39 bases and is translated from base 1. This TCR came from a woman aged 25 to 39 with COVID-19, enrolled during active disease. Specimen: peripheral blood. The rearrangement combines TRBV5-6 with TRBJ2-5, and 10 bases in between align with TRBD1. The CDR3 protein sequence reads: CASTMDRGETQYF. At the DNA level, the sequence is TGTGCCAGCACCATGGACAGGGGGGAGACCCAGTACTTC.